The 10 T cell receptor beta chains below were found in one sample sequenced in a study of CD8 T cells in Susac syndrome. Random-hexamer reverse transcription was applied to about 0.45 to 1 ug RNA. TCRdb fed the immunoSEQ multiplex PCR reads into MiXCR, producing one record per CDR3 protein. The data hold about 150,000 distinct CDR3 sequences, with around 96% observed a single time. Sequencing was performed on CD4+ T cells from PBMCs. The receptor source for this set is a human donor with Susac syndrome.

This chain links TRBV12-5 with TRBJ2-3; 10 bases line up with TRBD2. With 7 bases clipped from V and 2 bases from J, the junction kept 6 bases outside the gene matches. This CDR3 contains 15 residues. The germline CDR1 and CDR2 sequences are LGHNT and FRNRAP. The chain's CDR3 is CASAPSGGVTDTQYF. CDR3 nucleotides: TGTGCTAGTGCCCCTAGCGGGGGTGTCACAGATACGCAGTATTTT. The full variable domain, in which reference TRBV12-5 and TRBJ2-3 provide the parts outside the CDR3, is DARVTQTPRHKVTEMGQEVTMRCQPILGHNTVFWYRQTMMQGLELLAYFRNRAPLDDSGMPKDRFSAEMPDATLATLKIQPSEPRDSAVYFCASAPSGGVTDTQYFGPGTRLTVL.

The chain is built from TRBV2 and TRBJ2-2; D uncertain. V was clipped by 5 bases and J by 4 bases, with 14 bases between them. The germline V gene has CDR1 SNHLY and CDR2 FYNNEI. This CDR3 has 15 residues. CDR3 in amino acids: CASSPAVTGTGELFF. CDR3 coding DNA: TGTGCCAGCAGTCCTGCGGTGACGGGCACCGGGGAGCTGTTTTTT.

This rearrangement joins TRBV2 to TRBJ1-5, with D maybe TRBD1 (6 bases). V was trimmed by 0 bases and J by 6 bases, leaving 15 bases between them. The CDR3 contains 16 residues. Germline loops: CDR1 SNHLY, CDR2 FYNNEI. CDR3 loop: CASSEALGGASQPQHF. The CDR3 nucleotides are TGTGCCAGCAGTGAAGCGCTTGGGGGGGCGAGTCAGCCCCAGCATTTT.

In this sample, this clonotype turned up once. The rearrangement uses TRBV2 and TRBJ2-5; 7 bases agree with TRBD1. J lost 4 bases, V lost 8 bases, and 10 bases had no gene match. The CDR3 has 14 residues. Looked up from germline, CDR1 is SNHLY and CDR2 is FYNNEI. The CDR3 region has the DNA TGTGCCAGCGAAAGGGACAGAGACGTAGAGACCCAGTACTTC. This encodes CASERDRDVETQYF. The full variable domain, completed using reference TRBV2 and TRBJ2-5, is EPEVTQTPSHQVTQMGQEVILRCVPISNHLYFYWYRQILGQKVEFLVSFYNNEISEKSEIFDDQFSVERPDGSNFTLKIRSTKLEDSAMYFCASERDRDVETQYFGPGTRLLVL.

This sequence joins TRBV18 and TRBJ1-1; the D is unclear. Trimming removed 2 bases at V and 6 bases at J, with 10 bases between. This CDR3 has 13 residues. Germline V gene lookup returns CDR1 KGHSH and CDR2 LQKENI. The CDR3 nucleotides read TGTGCCAGCTCACCATCAGGAACAGCTGAAGCTTTCTTT. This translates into CASSPSGTAEAFF.

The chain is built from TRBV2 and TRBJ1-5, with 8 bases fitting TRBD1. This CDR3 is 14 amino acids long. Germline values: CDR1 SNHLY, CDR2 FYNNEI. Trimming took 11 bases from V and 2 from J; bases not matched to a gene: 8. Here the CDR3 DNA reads TGTGCCGCAAGACAGGGGCGAGGCAATCAGCCCCAGCATTTT. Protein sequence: CAARQGRGNQPQHF.

CDR3 sequence: CSARRTQGGSTGELFF. In DNA form, the CDR3 reads TGCAGTGCTCGAAGGACACAGGGCGGTAGCACCGGGGAGCTGTTTTTT. The V gene is TRBV20-1, the J gene TRBJ2-2, with a possible D match to TRBD1 (6 bases). This CDR3 region has 16 residues. Germline V gene sequence: CDR1 DFQATT, CDR2 SNEGSKA (reference sequence). V lost 5 bases and J lost 4, with 20 bases in between.

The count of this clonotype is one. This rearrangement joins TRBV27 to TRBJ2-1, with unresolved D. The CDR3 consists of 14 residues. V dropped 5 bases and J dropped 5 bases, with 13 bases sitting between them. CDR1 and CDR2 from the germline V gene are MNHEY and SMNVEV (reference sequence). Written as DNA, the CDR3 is TGTGCCAGCAGTCCCCGGACGCTCCACAATGAGCAGTTCTTC. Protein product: CASSPRTLHNEQFF.

CDR3 bases: TGTGCCAGCACCTTTGGGACCTACGAGCAGTACGTC. It encodes CASTFGTYEQYV. The V and J genes are TRBV2 and TRBJ2-7, with unresolved D. V was clipped by 7 bases and J by 2 bases, with 9 bases between them. The CDR3 totals 12 residues. Germline CDR1 is SNHLY and CDR2 is FYNNEI.

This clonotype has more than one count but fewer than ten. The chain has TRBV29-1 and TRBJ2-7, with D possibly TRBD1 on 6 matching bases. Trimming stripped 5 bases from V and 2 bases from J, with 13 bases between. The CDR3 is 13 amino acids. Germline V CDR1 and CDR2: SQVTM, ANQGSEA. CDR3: CSVRGTPAYEQYF. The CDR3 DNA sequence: TGCAGCGTTCGTGGGACACCTGCCTACGAGCAGTACTTC.